The rows below give T cell receptor beta chains drawn from one sample of a study of OX40 agonist ivuxolimab in advanced cancers. Some clones are missing from TCRdb's copy, which holds only in-frame ones; the method was immunoSEQ multiplex PCR. The sample lists nearly 80,000 clones; approximately 84% were seen once. Sequencing was performed on CD4+ or CD8+ T cells sorted from blood, taken in a trial of the OX40 agonist ivuxolimab. These receptors were taken from an adult with an advanced solid tumor such as melanoma, head and neck, liver or kidney cancer. Both conserved end residues are part of each CDR3. A D gene is named only where the DNA matches it firmly. The listing skips clone size in some rows; elsewhere it reads once, few, many or a size class.

cdr3_length clone_size j_call v_call d_call cdr3_aa cdr3_nt
15 NA TRBJ1-3 TRBV11-2 TRBD1 CASSPRQGAGNTIYF TGTGCCAGCAGCCCGAGACAGGGGGCTGGAAACACCATATATTTT
15 NA TRBJ2-7 TRBV5-1 TRBD2 CASSHRLAGGNEQYF TGCGCCAGCAGCCATCGACTAGCGGGGGGAAACGAGCAGTACTTC
17 few TRBJ2-3 TRBV27 NA CASRPLRGGSQGDTQYF TGTGCCAGCAGACCCCTCAGGGGCGGGAGCCAAGGAGATACGCAGTATTTT
16 NA TRBJ2-1 TRBV13 NA CASSLGLAPMYNEQFF TGTGCCAGCAGCTTAGGCCTAGCGCCTATGTACAATGAGCAGTTCTTC
15 NA TRBJ1-5 TRBV7-2 NA CASSLRAVGLQPQHF TGTGCCAGCAGCCTAAGGGCGGTGGGACTTCAGCCCCAGCATTTT
16 NA TRBJ2-3 TRBV5-1 TRBD1 CASSKARQGGTDTQYF TGCGCCAGCAGCAAGGCGCGACAGGGGGGCACAGATACGCAGTATTTT
16 NA TRBJ2-3 TRBV7-9 NA CASSSRTPSIADTQYF TGTGCCAGCAGTTCGAGGACACCTTCGATTGCAGATACGCAGTATTTT
15 NA TRBJ2-7 TRBV5-1 NA CASSLVGQSSYEQYF TGCGCCAGCAGCTTGGTCGGACAGAGCTCCTACGAGCAGTACTTC
13 NA TRBJ1-5 TRBV5-1 NA CASSLLSNQPQHF TGCGCCAGCAGCTTGTTAAGCAATCAGCCCCAGCATTTT
14 NA TRBJ2-3 TRBV29-1 NA CSVGGTLLTDTQYF TGCAGCGTTGGCGGGACGTTACTCACAGATACGCAGTATTTT
17 NA TRBJ2-5 TRBV30 NA CAWSVRRVFLGEETQYF TGTGCCTGGAGTGTCCGCCGGGTGTTCCTAGGGGAAGAGACCCAGTACTTC
15 NA TRBJ2-7 TRBV5-1 TRBD1 CASSAWDSRSDEQYF TGCGCCAGCAGCGCATGGGACAGCCGGTCAGACGAGCAGTACTTC
13 NA TRBJ2-2 TRBV27 NA CASSRGGTGELFF TGTGCCAGCAGTAGGGGGGGCACCGGGGAGCTGTTTTTT
12 NA TRBJ2-1 TRBV28 NA CAWGVSYNEQFF TGTGCGTGGGGAGTCTCCTACAATGAGCAGTTCTTC
15 NA TRBJ2-1 TRBV30 TRBD2 CAWSVSAGEIDEQFF TGTGCCTGGAGTGTCTCGGCGGGAGAGATCGATGAGCAGTTCTTC
17 NA TRBJ2-1 TRBV4-1 TRBD1 CASSRQGISLLYNEQFF TGCGCCAGCAGCCGACAGGGTATCTCTCTACTGTACAATGAGCAGTTCTTC
15 NA TRBJ1-5 TRBV7-2 NA CASSFAPDSNQPQHF TGTGCCAGCAGCTTCGCTCCTGATAGCAATCAGCCCCAGCATTTT
16 NA TRBJ2-2 TRBV7-9 NA CASSGGQVVEPGELFF TGTGCCAGCAGCGGTGGGCAAGTGGTGGAGCCCGGGGAGCTGTTTTTT
16 NA TRBJ2-7 TRBV6-1 NA CASSEPGVSLSYEQYF TGTGCCAGCAGTGAACCGGGGGTCTCCTTATCCTACGAGCAGTACTTC
11 NA TRBJ1-1 TRBV10-2 NA CASARGAEAFF TGCGCCAGCGCCCGGGGGGCTGAAGCTTTCTTT
14 NA TRBJ2-7 TRBV10-2 NA CASRVVQFSYEQYF TGCGCCAGCAGGGTGGTGCAGTTCTCCTACGAGCAGTACTTC
16 NA TRBJ2-5 TRBV11-2 NA CASSLAYEDRAETQYF TGTGCCAGCAGCTTAGCTTACGAGGACAGAGCAGAGACCCAGTACTTC
15 NA TRBJ1-5 TRBV2 NA CASSEDSGGNQPQHF TGTGCCAGCAGTGAAGACAGCGGGGGCAATCAGCCCCAGCATTTT
16 NA TRBJ2-1 TRBV28 NA CASRPTGAGGWNEQFF TGTGCCAGCAGACCAACCGGGGCAGGGGGGTGGAATGAGCAGTTCTTC
17 NA TRBJ1-2 TRBV5-1 TRBD1 CASSNPGQEPSNYGYTF TGCGCCAGCAGCAATCCGGGACAGGAGCCCTCTAACTATGGCTACACCTTC
16 few TRBJ2-2 TRBV11-2 NA CASSPRVSGSTGELFF TGTGCCAGCAGCCCCCGGGTTTCGGGGTCCACCGGGGAGCTGTTTTTT
14 once TRBJ1-5 TRBV7-2 NA CASSIQNSNQPQHF TGTGCCAGCAGCATACAGAATAGCAATCAGCCCCAGCATTTT
12 NA TRBJ1-2 TRBV7-2 NA CASSPSHYGYTF TGTGCCAGCAGTCCCTCCCATTATGGCTACACCTTC
15 NA TRBJ1-4 TRBV4-1 NA CASSPLGGSEEKLFF TGCGCCAGCAGCCCCTTGGGGGGTTCAGAAGAAAAACTGTTTTTT
12 once TRBJ2-3 TRBV29-1 NA CSGVTSTDTQYF TGCAGCGGCGTTACTAGCACAGATACGCAGTATTTT
13 NA TRBJ2-5 TRBV7-9 NA CASSLGSRETQYF TGTGCCAGCAGCCTTGGTTCAAGGGAGACCCAGTACTTC
14 NA TRBJ1-5 TRBV6-1 NA CASSSTGSNQPQHF TGTGCCAGCAGTTCTACAGGGAGCAATCAGCCCCAGCATTTT
14 few TRBJ2-1 TRBV11-3 NA CASSLGGEGNEQFF TGTGCCAGCAGCTTAGGAGGAGAAGGCAATGAGCAGTTCTTC
13 few TRBJ2-1 TRBV2 NA CASSDSGSMTQFF TGTGCCAGCAGTGACAGCGGCTCAATGACTCAGTTCTTC
18 NA TRBJ2-1 TRBV15 NA CATSRDLVTALLQNEQFF TGTGCCACCAGCAGAGATTTGGTGACAGCCCTATTACAAAATGAGCAGTTCTTC
14 few TRBJ2-7 TRBV7-2 TRBD2 CASSPIAGTYEQYF TGTGCCAGCAGCCCAATAGCGGGGACTTACGAGCAGTACTTC
15 NA TRBJ1-1 TRBV5-4 NA CASSLERIMNTEAFF TGTGCCAGCAGCTTGGAGCGAATTATGAACACTGAAGCTTTCTTT
13 once TRBJ2-7 TRBV27 TRBD2 CASSFEYSGNTSW TGTGCCAGCAGTTTTGAGTATAGCGGGAACACTTCCTGG
13 NA TRBJ1-2 TRBV9 NA CASSVATGYGYTF TGTGCCAGCAGCGTAGCGACTGGCTATGGCTACACCTTC
16 NA TRBJ1-2 TRBV7-8 NA CASSLGGPGTLSGYTF TGTGCCAGCAGCTTAGGCGGCCCAGGGACGTTATCTGGCTACACCTTC
13 few TRBJ2-3 TRBV5-6 TRBD2 CASQERGTDTQYF TGTGCCTCCCAGGAGCGGGGGACAGATACGCAGTATTTT
14 NA TRBJ1-1 TRBV9 NA CASRATAGNTEAFF TGTGCCAGCAGGGCGACAGCGGGGAACACTGAAGCTTTCTTT
15 NA TRBJ1-2 TRBV5-1 NA CASSFQDGANYGYTF TGCGCCAGCAGCTTTCAGGACGGAGCTAACTATGGCTACACCTTC
15 NA TRBJ2-2 TRBV2 TRBD1 CASSVTGGLREELFF TGTGCCAGCAGCGTTACAGGGGGCCTACGGGAGGAGCTGTTTTTT
17 NA TRBJ2-1 TRBV5-4 TRBD2 CASSPKWGAGGLNEQFF TGTGCCAGCAGCCCGAAATGGGGAGCGGGAGGGCTCAATGAGCAGTTCTTC
14 NA TRBJ1-4 TRBV19 NA CASGDWGLNEKLFF TGTGCCAGTGGGGACTGGGGTTTGAATGAAAAACTGTTTTTT
15 NA TRBJ1-1 TRBV5-1 NA CASSQRQEMNTEAFF TGCGCCAGCAGCCAGAGACAGGAGATGAACACTGAAGCTTTCTTT
14 NA TRBJ1-2 TRBV6-1 NA CASSLAGVEYGYTF TGTGCCAGCAGCCTGGCAGGGGTGGAATATGGCTACACCTTC
12 few TRBJ2-3 TRBV30 NA CAWSPGNAGQYF TGTGCCTGGAGTCCCGGGAACGCAGGGCAGTATTTT
15 NA TRBJ1-4 TRBV11-2 TRBD1 CASSWTGDTNEKLFF TGTGCCAGCAGCTGGACAGGGGATACTAATGAAAAACTGTTTTTT
18 NA TRBJ2-3 TRBV5-1 TRBD2 CASSSGTSGGALADTQYF TGCGCCAGCAGCTCGGGGACTAGCGGGGGGGCCTTGGCAGATACGCAGTATTTT